This is a list of T cell receptor beta chains from one sample in a study of blood T cell repertoires in COVID-19. TCRdb's table, derived via immunoSEQ multiplex PCR, lists solely in-frame clones and lacks some. The sample lists 200,000 to 300,000 clones, around 86% occurring once. Sequencing was performed on PBMCs or T cells enriched from blood (not recorded which). The source of these receptors is a woman in her thirties or forties with acute COVID-19. Both conserved end residues are part of each CDR3. A D gene is named only where the DNA matches it firmly. The size field is filled for only some rows; it gives once, few, many or a size class.

clone size	V gene	D gene	J gene	CDR3 protein	CDR3 DNA
NA	TRBV3-1/TRBV3-2	NA	TRBJ2-7	CASSQSWSYEQYF	TGTGCCAGCAGCCAATCGTGGAGCTACGAGCAGTACTTC
NA	TRBV27	TRBD2	TRBJ2-3	CASSPLAGRTDTQYF	TGTGCCAGCAGTCCACTAGCGGGAAGGACAGATACGCAGTATTTT
NA	TRBV20-1	NA	TRBJ2-1	CSARAGDEQFF	TGCAGTGCTAGAGCAGGTGATGAGCAGTTCTTC
NA	TRBV24-1	TRBD2	TRBJ2-1	CATSEKTSLEQFF	TGTGCCACCAGTGAAAAGACTAGCTTGGAGCAGTTCTTC
NA	TRBV14	NA	TRBJ2-1	CASSPRVFNEQFF	TGTGCCAGCAGCCCCAGGGTCTTCAATGAGCAGTTCTTC
NA	TRBV6-4	TRBD1	TRBJ2-2	CASSTGRTGELFF	TGTGCCAGCTCGACAGGGCGAACCGGGGAGCTGTTTTTT
NA	TRBV7-2	TRBD2	TRBJ2-7	CASSSRTSGFREQYF	TGTGCCAGCAGCTCACGGACTAGCGGGTTCCGCGAGCAGTACTTC
NA	TRBV30	NA	TRBJ2-2	CAWRSGELFF	TGTGCCTGGAGGAGCGGGGAGCTGTTTTTT
NA	TRBV18	TRBD1	TRBJ2-3	CASSPPRGITDTQYF	TGTGCCAGCTCACCACCCAGGGGGATCACAGATACGCAGTATTTT
NA	TRBV5-1	NA	TRBJ2-3	CASSRSLGETDTQYF	TGCGCCAGCAGCCGAAGCCTGGGCGAGACAGATACGCAGTATTTT
NA	TRBV12-3/TRBV12-4	NA	TRBJ1-1	CASSYREGTEAFF	TGTGCCAGCAGTTACAGGGAGGGAACTGAAGCTTTCTTT
NA	TRBV6-5	TRBD1	TRBJ2-5	CAIDREGETQYF	TGTGCCATCGACAGGGAAGGAGAGACCCAGTACTTC
NA	TRBV4-2	TRBD1	TRBJ2-5	CASSQEGQQETQYF	TGTGCCAGCAGCCAAGAGGGACAGCAAGAGACCCAGTACTTC
NA	TRBV5-1	NA	TRBJ2-2	CASSLGQLTGELFF	TGCGCCAGCAGCTTGGGACAGCTCACCGGGGAGCTGTTTTTT
NA	TRBV6-2/TRBV6-3	TRBD2	TRBJ2-1	CASSYLTSGRYNEQFF	TGTGCCAGCAGTTACCTGACTAGCGGGAGATACAATGAGCAGTTCTTC
NA	TRBV7-2	TRBD2	TRBJ2-1	CASSSGFNSGINEQFF	TGTGCCAGCAGCTCAGGTTTTAATAGCGGGATCAATGAGCAGTTCTTC
NA	TRBV12-3/TRBV12-4	NA	TRBJ1-5	CASSLIRDQPQHF	TGTGCCAGCAGTTTGATCAGGGATCAGCCCCAGCATTTT
few	TRBV19	NA	TRBJ1-2	CASTSGVSGYTF	TGTGCCAGTACTTCAGGGGTCTCTGGCTACACCTTC
NA	TRBV18	NA	TRBJ1-5	CASSPPASGYLYQPQHF	TGTGCCAGCTCACCACCGGCTTCAGGGTATCTGTATCAGCCCCAGCATTTT
once	TRBV24-1	TRBD1	TRBJ1-2	CATSDLRGPFYGYTF	TGTGCCACCAGTGATTTAAGGGGGCCCTTCTATGGCTACACCTTC
NA	TRBV10-1	TRBD1	TRBJ1-2	CARSVSGTDAEYGYTF	TGCGCCAGAAGCGTCTCCGGGACAGATGCCGAATATGGCTACACCTTC
NA	TRBV11-1	NA	TRBJ2-1	CASSLKHSDNNEQFF	TGTGCCAGCAGCTTAAAGCATAGCGATAACAATGAGCAGTTCTTC
NA	TRBV3-1/TRBV3-2	NA	TRBJ1-5	CASSLISGGGDLTQAQHF	TGTGCCAGCAGCCTTATAAGCGGGGGAGGGGATTTGACCCAAGCCCAGCATTTT
NA	TRBV11-2	TRBD1	TRBJ2-1	CASRTGTDGLSSYNEQFF	TGTGCCAGCAGGACCGGGACAGATGGACTGAGCTCCTACAATGAGCAGTTCTTC
NA	TRBV6-1	TRBD1	TRBJ1-2	CASSENRGDYGYTF	TGTGCCAGCAGTGAAAACAGGGGTGACTATGGCTACACCTTC
few	TRBV3-1/TRBV3-2	TRBD2	TRBJ2-7	CASSQPTSGWAHEQYF	TGTGCCAGCAGCCAACCCACTAGCGGGTGGGCCCACGAGCAGTACTTC
NA	TRBV4-1	NA	TRBJ2-7	CASSHANRVEAYEQYF	TGCGCCAGCAGCCACGCGAACAGGGTTGAGGCCTACGAGCAGTACTTC
NA	TRBV6-5	NA	TRBJ1-1	CASRDSPTEAFF	TGTGCCAGTAGGGACTCCCCCACTGAAGCTTTCTTT
NA	TRBV5-4	TRBD2	TRBJ2-7	CASSRTSGRSSYEQYF	TGTGCCAGCAGCCGGACTAGCGGGAGAAGCTCCTACGAGCAGTACTTC
NA	TRBV6-5	NA	TRBJ1-2	CASDIQGEYGYTF	TGTGCCAGCGACATACAGGGTGAATATGGCTACACCTTC
NA	TRBV12-2	NA	TRBJ1-3	CASRRGRTGNTIYF	TGTGCAAGTCGCCGCGGTAGGACTGGAAACACCATATATTTT
NA	TRBV19	TRBD1	TRBJ1-2	CASSLDRDNYGYTF	TGTGCCAGTAGTTTGGACAGGGATAACTATGGCTACACCTTC
NA	TRBV25-1	NA	TRBJ1-2	CASFGGEDYGYTF	TGTGCCAGCTTCGGGGGAGAAGACTATGGCTACACCTTC
NA	TRBV30	TRBD1	TRBJ1-1	CAWNTGTATEAFF	TGTGCCTGGAATACTGGGACAGCCACTGAAGCTTTCTTT
NA	TRBV5-1	TRBD2	TRBJ2-1	CASSWLAGDRVMGYNEQFF	TGCGCCAGCAGCTGGCTAGCGGGAGATAGGGTTATGGGATACAATGAGCAGTTCTTC
NA	TRBV7-6	TRBD2	TRBJ2-1	CASSLDLAGVGGEQFF	TGTGCCAGCAGCTTAGACCTAGCGGGAGTCGGGGGTGAGCAGTTCTTC
NA	TRBV19	TRBD2	TRBJ2-2	CASSSGLAGRYTGELFF	TGTGCCAGTAGCTCGGGACTAGCGGGACGATACACCGGGGAGCTGTTTTTT
NA	TRBV9	TRBD2	TRBJ2-7	CASSVEGLAGDYEQYF	TGTGCCAGCAGCGTAGAAGGACTAGCGGGGGACTACGAGCAGTACTTC
NA	TRBV4-2	NA	TRBJ2-2	CASSRREGEGELFF	TGTGCCAGCAGCCGCAGGGAGGGGGAGGGGGAGCTGTTTTTT
NA	TRBV7-3	NA	TRBJ1-2	CASSLNQGDGYTF	TGTGCCAGCAGCCTTAACCAGGGTGATGGCTACACCTTC
NA	TRBV7-8	TRBD2	TRBJ2-7	CASIQGGLAGVREAYEQYF	TGTGCCAGCATCCAGGGGGGGCTAGCGGGAGTTAGGGAAGCGTACGAGCAGTACTTC